This entry describes one TCR beta chain. The germline gives CDR1 MGHDK, CDR2 SYGVNS. This CDR3 is 13 amino acids long. V lost 6 bases and J lost 7; bases outside the gene matches: 7. Clones were sequenced by immunoSEQ multiplex PCR, and TCRdb holds only the in-frame ones, with some missing. Of 25,000 to 30,000 clones listed, roughly nine tenths are singletons. The entry originates in a study of T cell changes during pregnancy in multiple sclerosis. This TCR was recovered from a female donor with multiple sclerosis, enrolled in a pregnancy study. The starting material was CD4+ T cells from peripheral blood mononuclear cells, obtained in the first trimester of pregnancy. The V call is TRBV25-1, the J call TRBJ1-2; TRBD1 agrees at 8 bases. The CDR3 DNA sequence: TGTGCCAGCAGCCTCAGGGGGCATCGTGGCTACACCTTC. It yields the protein CASSLRGHRGYTF.